This T cell receptor (beta chain) was profiled in a study of T cells after yellow fever vaccination. This clonotype has only a few counts. Template switching by 5'RACE produced TCR cDNA, adding a universal primer site and UMIs. MiXCR, applied by TCRdb to the 5' RACE reads, yields one record per CDR3 protein. This repertoire shows approximately 340,000 distinct CDR3 sequences, more than 8.5% found once; its top ten account for more than 15%. The sequence came from a man aged 18 to 30 who received the YFV17D yellow fever vaccine. Material: PBMCs, obtained on the day of the first yellow fever vaccination.

The CDR3 DNA reads as TGTGCCAGCAGGAACTCCTGGGGTGCCGGGGAGCTGTTTTTT. Its protein product is CASRNSWGAGELFF. The rearrangement links TRBV7-2 to TRBJ2-2; D is unclear. CDR3 length: 14 residues. The germline V gene encodes CDR1 SGHTA and CDR2 FQGNSA. The germline V and J ends were trimmed by 6 bases and 6 bases, with 14 bases remaining between them.